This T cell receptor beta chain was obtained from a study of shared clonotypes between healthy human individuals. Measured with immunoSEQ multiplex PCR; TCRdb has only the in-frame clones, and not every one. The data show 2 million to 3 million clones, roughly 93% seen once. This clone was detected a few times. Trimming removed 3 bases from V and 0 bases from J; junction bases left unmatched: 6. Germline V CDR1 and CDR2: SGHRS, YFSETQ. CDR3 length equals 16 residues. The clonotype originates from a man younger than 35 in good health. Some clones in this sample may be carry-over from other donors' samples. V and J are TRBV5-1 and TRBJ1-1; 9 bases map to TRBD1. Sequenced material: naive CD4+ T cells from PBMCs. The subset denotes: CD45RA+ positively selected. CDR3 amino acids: CASSSTGGIMNTEAFF. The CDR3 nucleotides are TGCGCCAGCAGCTCGACAGGGGGAATAATGAACACTGAAGCTTTCTTT.